The clone carrying this TCR beta chain was found many times. Antigen: not known. Germline lookup yields CDR1 LGHDT and CDR2 YNNKEL (reference sequence). This CDR3 contains 18 residues. Trimming cost V 1 base and J 2 bases; bases outside gene matches: 10. TCRdb reprocessed the RT-PCR reads with MiXCR, giving one entry per CDR3 protein. The sample lists fewer than 800,000 distinct CDR3 sequences, less than 20% occurring once. This record belongs to a study of response to subunit inactivated influenza vaccine. Study-wide results and limits: The authors proposed limited new T cell recruitment per seasonal influenza vaccination.

The sequence was obtained from a man aged 50 to 60 who received an inactivated influenza vaccine. The material sequenced was PBMCs from blood, taken 11 to 12 days after vaccination. The genes are TRBV3-1 and TRBJ2-5; 10 nucleotides line up with TRBD2. Written as DNA, the CDR3 is TGTGCCAGCAGCCAAGGTTTCGCGGGACTAGCGAAACAAGAGACCCAGTACTTC. As protein: CASSQGFAGLAKQETQYF.